The rows below give T cell receptor beta chains drawn from one sample of a study of tumor-infiltrating lymphocytes in primary liver carcinoma. MiXCR, applied by TCRdb to the multiplex PCR reads, yields one record per CDR3 protein. The repertoire consists of more than 55,000 distinct CDR3 sequences, with approximately 70% occurring once and the leading ten covering roughly three fifths. The sequenced sample consisted of liver tumor tissue from sampling region 2. Receptors were obtained from a middle-aged man with primary liver carcinoma and hepatitis B virus infection. The CDR3 runs from the conserved cysteine through the conserved F or W. The D gene is left open where the match is weak. For some rows the clone size is stated as once, few or many, or as a class when expanded; others skip it.

clone_size: -
d_call: TRBD2
v_call: TRBV4-1
j_call: TRBJ2-3
cdr3_aa: CASSQTIALAGVTDMRYF
cdr3_nt: TGCGCCAGCAGCCAAACCATTGCCCTAGCGGGAGTCACCGATATGCGGTATTTT

clone_size: -
d_call: -
v_call: TRBV6-5
j_call: TRBJ2-7
cdr3_aa: CASSYDRRDEQYF
cdr3_nt: TGTGCCAGCAGCTACGACAGGCGTGACGAGCAGTACTTC

clone_size: -
d_call: TRBD1
v_call: TRBV12-3/TRBV12-4
j_call: TRBJ2-7
cdr3_aa: CASIGTGGPYEQYF
cdr3_nt: TGTGCCAGTATCGGGACAGGGGGCCCCTACGAGCAGTACTTC

clone_size: -
d_call: TRBD2
v_call: TRBV4-2
j_call: TRBJ2-7
cdr3_aa: CASRGEPGLAGGPHDQYF
cdr3_nt: TGTGCCAGCAGGGGAGAACCGGGACTAGCGGGAGGGCCACACGATCAGTACTTC

clone_size: -
d_call: TRBD1
v_call: TRBV4-1
j_call: TRBJ2-7
cdr3_aa: CASCQGVGTGAFYEQYF
cdr3_nt: TGCGCCAGCTGCCAAGGCGTGGGGACAGGGGCCTTCTACGAGCAGTACTTC

clone_size: -
d_call: -
v_call: TRBV12-3/TRBV12-4
j_call: TRBJ1-2
cdr3_aa: CSRSLTGLVGYTF
cdr3_nt: TGTTCCAGGAGTTTAACAGGGCTAGTCGGCTACACCTTC

clone_size: -
d_call: -
v_call: TRBV20-1
j_call: TRBJ2-1
cdr3_aa: CCARNDKTQYNEQFF
cdr3_nt: TGCTGTGCTAGAAATGACAAGACGCAATACAATGAGCAGTTCTTC

clone_size: many
d_call: -
v_call: TRBV4-2
j_call: TRBJ2-3
cdr3_aa: CASSQHSRRADTQYF
cdr3_nt: TGTGCCAGCAGCCAACATAGCCGGCGGGCAGATACGCAGTATTTT

clone_size: many
d_call: -
v_call: TRBV4-1
j_call: TRBJ2-2
cdr3_aa: CASSQDRRFEVFTGELFF
cdr3_nt: TGCGCCAGCAGCCAAGATCGGCGCTTTGAGGTGTTCACCGGGGAGCTGTTTTTT

clone_size: -
d_call: -
v_call: TRBV4-1
j_call: TRBJ1-1
cdr3_aa: CASSHVFQLNTGAFF
cdr3_nt: TGCGCCAGCAGCCATGTGTTTCAGTTGAACACTGGAGCTTTCTTT

clone_size: once
d_call: -
v_call: TRBV7-9
j_call: TRBJ2-4
cdr3_aa: CVSSNSLSPIAKNIQYF
cdr3_nt: TGTGTCAGCAGTAACTCCCTAAGTCCGATAGCCAAAAACATTCAGTACTTC

clone_size: -
d_call: -
v_call: TRBV14
j_call: TRBJ2-1
cdr3_aa: CASNAVARWVNNEQFF
cdr3_nt: TGTGCCAGCAATGCTGTAGCGAGATGGGTAAACAATGAGCAGTTCTTC

clone_size: once
d_call: TRBD2
v_call: TRBV11-2
j_call: TRBJ2-5
cdr3_aa: CASSLGSASGQETQYF
cdr3_nt: TGTGCCAGCAGCTTAGGATCGGCTAGCGGACAAGAGACCCAGTACTTC

clone_size: -
d_call: -
v_call: TRBV14
j_call: TRBJ2-7
cdr3_aa: CASSQCSQSSSYEQYF
cdr3_nt: TGTGCCAGCAGCCAATGTTCACAGTCATCCTCCTACGAGCAGTACTTC